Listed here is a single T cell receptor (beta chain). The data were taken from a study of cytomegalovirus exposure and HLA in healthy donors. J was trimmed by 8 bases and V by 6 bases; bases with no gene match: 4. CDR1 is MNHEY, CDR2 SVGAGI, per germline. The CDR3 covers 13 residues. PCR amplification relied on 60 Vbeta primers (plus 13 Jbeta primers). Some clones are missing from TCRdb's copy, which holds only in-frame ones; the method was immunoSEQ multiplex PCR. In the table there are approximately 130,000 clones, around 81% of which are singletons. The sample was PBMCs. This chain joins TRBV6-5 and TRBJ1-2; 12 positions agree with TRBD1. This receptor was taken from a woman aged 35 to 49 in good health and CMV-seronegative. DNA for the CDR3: TGTGCCAGCAGGGGACAGGGGGCGCAAGGCTACACCTTC. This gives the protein CASRGQGAQGYTF.